This passage covers 2 T cell receptor beta chains from one sample sequenced in a study of control samples from healthy donors and cancer patients. Sequencing was performed with immunoSEQ multiplex PCR; in TCRdb, only in-frame clones are kept and a portion is missing. This sample carries about 110,000 clones, just under 85% of them seen once, and the ten largest clones take under 8.5%. Sequences were obtained from blood. These receptors all come from a man aged 18-30 years in good health.

The V call is TRBV6-6, the J call TRBJ2-3; D possibly corresponds to TRBD1 (5 bases). Germline V lookup: CDR1 MNHNY, CDR2 SVGAGI (reference sequence). Trimming pared 7 bases from V and 11 bases from J, leaving 19 bases between. The CDR3 sequence is 13 residues long. CDR3 nucleotide sequence: TGTGCCAGCACCCAAGGGGAACGGGCTAGGCAGTATTTT. This translates into CASTQGERARQYF.

The V and J genes are TRBV6-5 and TRBJ2-3, with 8 positions matching TRBD1. The CDR3 loop spans 15 amino acids. Germline CDR1 is MNHEY and CDR2 is SVGAGI. J was trimmed by 0 bases and V by 3 bases; bases with no gene match: 2. CDR3 sequence (DNA): TGTGCCAGCAGTTATGACAGGGGAAGCACAGATACGCAGTATTTT. It is translated as CASSYDRGSTDTQYF.